This TCR beta chain comes out of a study of blood T cell repertoires in COVID-19. Study-wide context: Specimens from acute and convalescent COVID-19 originated in the United States, Italy and Spain. The analysed material was cDNA or gDNA that came from T cells, B-cell-depleted T cells, or PBMCs.

Original processing notes: Amplification with reference gene primers provided the estimates of nucleated cell counts. Assay: immunoSEQ multiplex PCR; the TCRdb copy retains only in-frame clones and omits some. The DNA was the basis for D and trimming; V, J and clone size are from that table. The table lists 55,000 to 70,000 clones, about nine tenths of them singletons. This clone was detected once. One end of the junction does not line up with germline, which may come from a read error. Sequenced input: peripheral blood. The source is a woman aged 50 to 65 with active or convalescent COVID-19.

The CDR3 bases are TGTGCCAGCAGCTTAGGAGGACAGGGGTTGGACTTC. Its translation: CASSLGGQGLDF. The V and J genes are TRBV7-9 and TRBJ2-7, with TRBD1 matching over 9 bases. Germline CDR1 SEHNR, CDR2 FQNEAQ (reference sequence). The CDR3 is 12 residues long. The complete variable domain, with remaining parts taken from reference TRBV7-9 and TRBJ2-7, reads DTGVSQNPRHKITKRGQNVTFRCDPISEHNRLYWYRQTLGQGPEFLTYFQNEAQLEKSRLLSDRFSAERPKGSFSTLEIQRTEQGDSAMYLCASSLGGQGLDFGPGTRLTVT.